The 20 T cell receptor beta chains below come from one sample, sequenced in a study of T cell responses to AZD1222 COVID-19 vaccine. Profiling relied on immunoSEQ multiplex PCR, and the TCRdb table lists in-frame clones only, not all of them. The sample holds 130,000 to 150,000 clones, around 89% seen once. Sequences were derived from peripheral blood, sampled on day 0 of AZD1222 vaccination. Receptors originate from an adult in good health.

The J gene is TRBJ1-3, the V gene TRBV28; 8 nucleotides agree with TRBD1. Per germline, CDR1 MDHEN and CDR2 SYDVKM. The ends lost 3 bases at V and 2 bases at J; junction bases unmatched: 6. The CDR3 is 16 residues long. The CDR3 bases are TGTGCCAGCAGTTTCCTGACAGGGGTGGCTGGAAACACCATATATTTT. Encoded protein: CASSFLTGVAGNTIYF.

This rearrangement joins TRBV19 to TRBJ1-2, with TRBD1 identical over 7 bases. This CDR3 spans 14 amino acids. Per the germline V gene, CDR1 is LNHDA and CDR2 is SQIVND (reference sequence). Germline trimming cut 6 bases from V and 5 bases from J; bases unmatched to any gene: 9. The CDR3 coding sequence is TGTGCCAGTAGCCCGGGACAGCTATATTATGGCTACACCTTC. Translated, it gives CASSPGQLYYGYTF.

This clone is a singleton in its sample. This chain joins TRBV19 and TRBJ1-3; D is unresolved. Germline V gene data show CDR1 as LNHDA and CDR2 as SQIVND (reference sequence). V lost 3 bases and J lost 0, with 3 bases in between. CDR3 size: 13 residues. The CDR3, as DNA: TGTGCCAGTAGTATGACCTCTGGAAACACCATATATTTT. Translation gives CASSMTSGNTIYF.

The chain has TRBV7-3 and TRBJ2-2, with D hard to call. Trimming stripped 2 bases from V and 0 bases from J, with 4 bases between. The CDR3 covers 14 residues. Per germline, CDR1 SGHTA and CDR2 FQGTGA. This chain's CDR3 is CASSLDSNTGELFF. As DNA, the CDR3 is TGTGCCAGCAGCTTAGACTCGAACACCGGGGAGCTGTTTTTT. Using reference TRBV7-3 and TRBJ2-2 for the parts outside the CDR3, the full variable domain is GAGVSQTPSNKVTEKGKYVELRCDPISGHTALYWYRQSLGQGPEFLIYFQGTGAADDSGLPNDRFFAVRPEGSVSTLKIQRTERGDSAVYLCASSLDSNTGELFFGEGSRLTVL.

This clone was seen just once. The chain carries TRBV2 and TRBJ1-5; no firm D call. From germline, CDR1 is SNHLY and CDR2 FYNNEI. The CDR3 runs to 14 residues. The V end lost 1 base, the J end lost 6 bases, and 10 bases lay between the germline ends. The CDR3 is CASSEGLRRQPQHF. The DNA of the CDR3 is TGTGCCAGCAGTGAAGGGTTACGACGTCAGCCCCAGCATTTT.

The chain recombines TRBV7-9 with TRBJ2-7, with TRBD1 identical over 9 bases. V shed 1 base, J shed 3 bases, and the junction held 4 bases outside the gene matches. The CDR3 runs to 15 residues. The germline V gene has CDR1 SEHNR and CDR2 FQNEAQ (reference sequence). The CDR3 loop reads CASSLEGTGNYEQYF. The CDR3 DNA is TGTGCCAGCAGCTTAGAAGGGACAGGGAACTACGAGCAGTACTTC.

This clone was found a few times. The chain combines TRBV2 with TRBJ2-5; maybe TRBD2 (6 bases). The CDR3 totals 15 residues. Trimming removed 5 bases from V and 4 bases from J, with 17 bases in between. CDR1 and CDR2 from the germline V gene are SNHLY and FYNNEI. CDR3 nucleotides: TGTGCCAGCAGTTTCCGGGCGGGGTGGGTAGAGACCCAGTACTTC. Protein product: CASSFRAGWVETQYF.

The V call is TRBV7-9, the J call TRBJ2-7; 10 bases are shared with TRBD1. Trimming at V came to 5 bases and at J to 0 bases, leaving 10 bases not matched to a gene. The CDR3 covers 17 residues. Germline CDR1 and CDR2: SEHNR and FQNEAQ (reference sequence). The CDR3: CASSTAGQGTSSYEQYF. The CDR3 nucleotides are TGTGCCAGCAGCACCGCGGGACAGGGGACGAGCTCCTACGAGCAGTACTTC.

This chain links TRBV7-9 with TRBJ1-1; no clear D gene. Trimming removed 2 bases at V and 8 bases at J, with 15 bases between. The V gene's germline CDR1 is SEHNR and CDR2 FQNEAQ (reference sequence). The CDR3 contains 14 residues. The CDR3 bases are TGTGCCAGCAGCTTAAACGAGGGCTCTGCCGAAGCTTTCTTT. It codes for CASSLNEGSAEAFF.

This clone was counted between two and nine times. V gene TRBV6-2 or TRBV6-3 combines with J gene TRBJ1-1; D gene ambiguous. Germline V CDR1 and CDR2: MNHEY, SVGEGT. V shed 6 bases and J shed 1 base, with 12 bases lying between them. The CDR3 is 14 amino acids. CDR3 loop: CASSPRSPNTEAFF. CDR3 DNA sequence: TGTGCCAGCAGCCCCCGGTCCCCGAACACTGAAGCTTTCTTT.

The rearrangement joins TRBV19 to TRBJ2-1; 8 bases match TRBD1. The CDR3 has 12 amino acids. Trimming removed 6 bases from V and 12 bases from J; junction bases left unmatched: 7. Germline V gene lookup returns CDR1 LNHDA and CDR2 SQIVND (reference sequence). As DNA, the CDR3 is TGTGCCAGTAGAGGACAGGGACCCTCGCAGTTCTTC. Protein: CASRGQGPSQFF.

This clone appeared once. V and J are TRBV28 and TRBJ1-2; D is ambiguous. Germline values: CDR1 MDHEN, CDR2 SYDVKM. V lost 3 bases, J lost 8 bases, and 10 bases lay in between. The CDR3 has 12 amino acids. In nucleotides, the CDR3 is TGTGCCAGCAGTTTGGGCCCGTTCGGCTACACCTTC. The encoded protein is CASSLGPFGYTF.

The chain links TRBV6-4 to TRBJ1-2; 9 bases agree with TRBD1. The CDR3 loop spans 14 amino acids. Germline values: CDR1 MRHNA, CDR2 SNTAGT. The V and J ends lost 6 bases and 4 bases, in that order; junction bases with no gene match: 6. The CDR3 DNA reads as TGTGCCAGCAGGCCGGGACAGGGCCTCTATGGCTACACCTTC. Translation gives CASRPGQGLYGYTF.

The CDR3 nucleotides are TGTGCCAGCAGCGAGGGTGGGACAGTTACCGGGGAGCTGTTTTTT. This encodes CASSEGGTVTGELFF. J is TRBJ2-2 and V is TRBV9, with 7 bases aligning to TRBD1. The trim removed 3 bases at V and 5 bases at J, leaving 7 bases unmatched. Germline V CDR1 and CDR2: SGDLS, YYNGEE. This CDR3 has 15 amino acids. The whole variable domain, filled in from reference TRBV9 and TRBJ2-2, reads DSGVTQTPKHLITATGQRVTLRCSPRSGDLSVYWYQQSLDQGLQFLIQYYNGEERAKGNILERFSAQQFPDLHSELNLSSLELGDSALYFCASSEGGTVTGELFFGEGSRLTVL.

The chain employs TRBV27 and TRBJ1-5; no clear D gene. Germline assignment: CDR1 MNHEY and CDR2 SMNVEV (reference sequence). V lost 4 bases and J 1 base, leaving 17 bases between the germline ends. CDR3 length: 17 amino acids. Written as DNA, the CDR3 is TGTGCCAGCAGTTCGTGGACCCAAACGGGGAGCAATCAGCCCCAGCATTTT. It codes for CASSSWTQTGSNQPQHF.

The V call is TRBV7-2, the J call TRBJ1-1, with D possibly TRBD1 on 5 matching bases. V lost 4 bases and J lost 9, with 15 bases in between. CDR3 length: 13 residues. Germline V lookup: CDR1 SGHTA, CDR2 FQGNSA. CDR3 amino acids: CASSSGQGSQAFF. DNA for the CDR3: TGTGCCAGCAGCTCCGGGCAGGGATCCCAAGCTTTCTTT.

This chain links TRBV5-6 with TRBJ1-3; D call uncertain. The CDR3 extends over 17 amino acids. Germline assignment: CDR1 SGHDT and CDR2 YYEEEE. V lost 4 bases and J 0 bases, leaving 17 bases between the germline ends. CDR3 residues: CASSVTYDGYSGNTIYF. The CDR3 DNA is TGTGCCAGCAGCGTCACTTATGACGGATACTCTGGAAACACCATATATTTT. Variable domain in full (rest from reference TRBV5-6 and TRBJ1-3): DAGVTQSPTHLIKTRGQQVTLRCSPKSGHDTVSWYQQALGQGPQFIFQYYEEEERQRGNFPDRFSGHQFPNYSSELNVNALLLGDSALYLCASSVTYDGYSGNTIYFGEGSWLTVV.

This clone was seen a single time. This sequence joins TRBV24-1 and TRBJ1-2; a possible D gene is TRBD1 (5 bases). Trimming removed 1 base from V and 6 bases from J, with 11 bases in between. The germline V gene has CDR1 KGHDR and CDR2 SFDVKD. CDR3 length: 14 amino acids. This CDR3 reads CATSDFGGDHGYTF. The CDR3 nucleotides are TGTGCCACCAGTGATTTTGGGGGTGACCATGGCTACACCTTC.

This clone has a handful of counts. The V and J genes are TRBV7-9 and TRBJ2-4; 7 bases line up with TRBD1. Germline V gene data show CDR1 as SEHNR and CDR2 as FQNEAQ (reference sequence). V trimming: 1 base; J trimming: 7 bases; junction bases outside the gene matches: 4. CDR3 size: 14 residues. The CDR3 is CASSLGGQTNIQYF. The CDR3 DNA reads as TGTGCCAGCAGCTTAGGGGGACAGACGAACATTCAGTACTTC.

The rearrangement links TRBV3-1 (or the pseudogene TRBV3-2) to TRBJ1-1; TRBD1 agrees at 8 bases. Germline V gene lookup returns CDR1 LGHDT and CDR2 YNNKEL (reference sequence). V dropped 6 bases and J dropped 4; count of bases not matched to a gene: 4. This CDR3 comprises 13 residues. CDR3 sequence reads: CASRFTGGTEAFF. The CDR3 coding sequence is TGTGCCAGCAGGTTTACAGGGGGCACTGAAGCTTTCTTT.